This passage covers 15 T cell receptor beta chains from one sample sequenced in a study of cytomegalovirus exposure and HLA in healthy donors. The protocol was immunoSEQ multiplex PCR, while the TCRdb copy is restricted to in-frame clones and leaves out a portion. Counted here are roughly 150,000 clones, 85% to 90% occurring once; the ten biggest clones make up around 3.8%. Sequenced material: PBMCs. The receptor set was obtained from a man aged 18 to 35 in good health and CMV-seropositive.

The J gene is TRBJ2-3, the V gene TRBV27; 9 positions match TRBD2. The CDR3 covers 16 residues. Germline V gene lookup returns CDR1 MNHEY and CDR2 SMNVEV (reference sequence). J lost 0 bases, V lost 7 bases, and 8 bases had no gene match. CDR3 region: CASTPRLAGSTDTQYF. For the CDR3, the DNA is TGTGCCAGCACCCCACGGCTAGCGGGGAGCACAGATACGCAGTATTTT.

The J gene is TRBJ2-7, the V gene TRBV7-9, with D unresolved. The germline gives CDR1 SEHNR, CDR2 FQNEAQ (reference sequence). Trimming cost V 5 bases and J 3 bases, with 11 bases left between them. This CDR3 has 13 amino acids. The CDR3 DNA reads TGTGCCAGCAGCCAACCCCAGGACTACGAGCAGTACTTC. Encoded protein: CASSQPQDYEQYF.

Only one count was recorded for this clone. The rearrangement joins TRBV28 to TRBJ2-7; D gene ambiguous. This CDR3 has 13 residues. V was cut by 2 bases and J by 5 bases, with 10 bases left in between. The germline gives CDR1 MDHEN, CDR2 SYDVKM. This CDR3 reads CASSLVSSDEQYF. The CDR3 bases are TGTGCCAGCAGTTTAGTTTCCAGCGACGAGCAGTACTTC.

The rearrangement uses TRBV19 and TRBJ2-7; 8 bases are a match to TRBD1. From germline, CDR1 is LNHDA and CDR2 SQIVND (reference sequence). CDR3 length equals 14 residues. With 4 bases clipped from V and 3 bases from J, the junction kept 5 bases outside the gene matches. CDR3: CASSTMTGDYEQYF. The CDR3 DNA reads TGTGCCAGTAGTACCATGACAGGGGACTACGAGCAGTACTTC.

For this clone: The CDR3 ends on some other residue instead of the conserved phenylalanine or tryptophan, so this is likely a read error. Because the CDR3's place on the DNA is in doubt, the DNA is left out and the CDR3 is given as listed by TCRdb. The V call is TRBV7-9, the J call TRBJ2-7; the D call TRBD2 from the table was never checked on the DNA. Germline CDR1 reads SEHNR; CDR2 reads FQNEAQ (reference sequence). The CDR3 totals 14 residues, both ends included. This CDR3 reads CASASGEPGLALRS.

This sequence joins TRBV7-9 and TRBJ2-7; D is unclear. CDR3 length: 12 amino acids. The ends were cut back, 2 bases at V and 6 bases at J, with 8 bases in the middle. CDR1 and CDR2 from the germline V gene are SEHNR and FQNEAQ (reference sequence). CDR3 residues: CASSLITREQYF. The DNA of the CDR3 is TGTGCCAGCAGCTTAATTACACGCGAGCAGTACTTC.

This chain connects TRBV6-1 to TRBJ2-3; D may be TRBD2 (5 bases). The length of the CDR3 is 16 residues. The V gene lost 3 bases and the J gene lost 1 base, with 14 bases spanning the gap. Per germline, CDR1 MNHNS and CDR2 SASEGT. In nucleotides, the CDR3 is TGTGCCAGCAGTGAGGGAGACCCCTTGGGCACAGATACGCAGTATTTT. Protein product: CASSEGDPLGTDTQYF.

This rearrangement joins TRBV7-9 to TRBJ2-5, with D possibly being TRBD2 (6 bases). The CDR3 totals 12 residues. CDR1 is SEHNR and CDR2 is FQNEAQ in the germline V gene (reference sequence). The germline V and J ends were trimmed by 5 bases and 5 bases, with 9 bases remaining between them. The CDR3 sequence is CASSKEGETQYF. DNA for the CDR3: TGTGCCAGCAGCAAGGAGGGGGAGACCCAGTACTTC. The full variable domain, in which reference TRBV7-9 and TRBJ2-5 provide the parts outside the CDR3, is DTGVSQNPRHKITKRGQNVTFRCDPISEHNRLYWYRQTLGQGPEFLTYFQNEAQLEKSRLLSDRFSAERPKGSFSTLEIQRTEQGDSAMYLCASSKEGETQYFGPGTRLLVL.

This chain links TRBV7-9 with TRBJ2-1; D perhaps matches TRBD2 (5 bases). Trimming shortened V by 7 bases and J by 9 bases, and 13 bases separated the two germline ends. The CDR3 loop spans 12 amino acids. Per the germline V gene, CDR1 is SEHNR and CDR2 is FQNEAQ (reference sequence). Here the CDR3 DNA reads TGTGCCAGCACCCCAAACCGGGGTGAGCAGTTCTTC. Translating it yields CASTPNRGEQFF.

The chain employs TRBV19 and TRBJ1-2; 9 nucleotides line up with TRBD1. Trimming cost V 5 bases and J 7 bases; bases outside gene matches: 14. Germline V gene data show CDR1 as LNHDA and CDR2 as SQIVND (reference sequence). The CDR3 has 16 residues. DNA of the CDR3: TGTGCCAGTAGTGCGGTAGGGGGACAGGGCCTTTTTGGCTACACCTTC. Translating gives CASSAVGGQGLFGYTF.

The chain carries TRBV18 and TRBJ2-7, with D tentatively TRBD2 (5 bases). The CDR3 loop spans 14 amino acids. Germline assignment: CDR1 KGHSH and CDR2 LQKENI. V lost 5 bases, J lost 3 bases, and 14 bases lay in between. This CDR3 is CASSSSEGNYEQYF. DNA of the CDR3: TGTGCCAGCTCATCGTCTGAGGGTAACTACGAGCAGTACTTC.

The chain carries TRBV6-6 and TRBJ1-2; TRBD1 matches at 8 bases. V lost 8 bases, J lost 6 bases, and 5 bases stayed unmatched. The CDR3 has 12 amino acids. Germline CDR1 MNHNY, CDR2 SVGAGI (reference sequence). CDR3 protein: CASGQGADGYTF. In DNA form, the CDR3 reads TGTGCCAGCGGTCAGGGGGCTGATGGCTACACCTTC.

This chain links TRBV7-2 with TRBJ2-7; 7 nucleotides line up with TRBD2. J lost 2 bases, V lost 2 bases, and 6 bases had no gene match. Germline-derived CDR1 and CDR2 are SGHTA and FQGNSA. The CDR3 length is 15 residues. The CDR3, as DNA: TGTGCCAGCAGCTTATATCCGGGACTACCCTACGAGCAGTACTTC. Its protein is CASSLYPGLPYEQYF.

The count of this clone is one. The V call is TRBV5-1, the J call TRBJ1-4, with 12 positions matching TRBD1. The trim removed 0 bases at V and 6 bases at J, leaving 6 bases unmatched. The V gene's germline CDR1 is SGHRS and CDR2 YFSETQ. CDR3 length: 17 amino acids. CDR3 residues: CASSLGGQGAVYEKLFF. As DNA, the CDR3 is TGCGCCAGCAGCTTGGGGGGACAGGGGGCTGTCTATGAAAAACTGTTTTTT.

This clone was counted a single time. The V gene is TRBV5-1, the J gene TRBJ2-2; D may be TRBD2 (5 bases). Trimming took 2 bases from V and 5 from J, leaving 16 bases between them. The germline V gene has CDR1 SGHRS and CDR2 YFSETQ. The CDR3 extends over 16 amino acids. The DNA of the CDR3 is TGCGCCAGCAGCTTAGGAGGAAGTTCGGGAACCGGGGAGCTGTTTTTT. Translated, it gives CASSLGGSSGTGELFF.